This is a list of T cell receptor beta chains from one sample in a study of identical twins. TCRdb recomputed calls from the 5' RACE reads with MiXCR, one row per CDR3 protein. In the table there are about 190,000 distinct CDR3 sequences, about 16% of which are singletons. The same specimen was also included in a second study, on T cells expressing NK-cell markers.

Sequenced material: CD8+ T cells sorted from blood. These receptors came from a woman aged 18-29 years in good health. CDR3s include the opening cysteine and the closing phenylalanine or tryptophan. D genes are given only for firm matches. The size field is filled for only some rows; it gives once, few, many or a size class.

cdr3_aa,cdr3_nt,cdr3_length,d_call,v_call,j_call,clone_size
CASSFRDSGTDTQYF,TGTGCCAGCAGCTTTCGGGACAGTGGGACAGATACGCAGTATTTT,15,TRBD1,TRBV7-2,TRBJ2-3,few
CASSLVGVSSSTDTQYF,TGCGCCAGCAGCTTGGTAGGCGTATCAAGTAGCACAGATACGCAGTATTTT,17,NA,TRBV5-1,TRBJ2-3,few
CASSLKREGNEQFF,TGCGCCAGCAGCTTAAAGCGGGAGGGCAATGAGCAGTTCTTC,14,TRBD2,TRBV4-3,TRBJ2-1,many
CASSLPGGRDEQFF,TGTGCCAGCAGCCTCCCAGGAGGGAGGGATGAGCAGTTCTTC,14,TRBD2,TRBV7-9,TRBJ2-1,few
CASSQDPGSYEQYF,TGCGCCAGCAGCCAAGATCCAGGGAGCTACGAGCAGTACTTC,14,NA,TRBV4-1,TRBJ2-7,NA
CASSLEASGGSYEQYF,TGCGCCAGCAGCTTGGAGGCTAGCGGGGGATCCTACGAGCAGTACTTC,16,TRBD2,TRBV5-1,TRBJ2-7,many
CASTHRDGGTNQETQYF,TGTGCCAGCACCCACCGAGACGGGGGGACAAACCAAGAGACCCAGTACTTC,17,NA,TRBV12-3/TRBV12-4,TRBJ2-5,few
CASSLGTWGDYEQYF,TGTGCCAGCAGCTTAGGGACTTGGGGAGACTACGAGCAGTACTTC,15,NA,TRBV7-9,TRBJ2-7,few
CASSKGTDEAFF,TGTGCCAGCAGCAAAGGGACAGATGAAGCTTTCTTT,12,TRBD1,TRBV5-5,TRBJ1-1,NA
CASSPWAGFEQYF,TGCGCCAGCAGCCCCTGGGCGGGATTCGAGCAGTACTTC,13,NA,TRBV5-1,TRBJ2-7,NA
CASSEPGQGGGYTF,TGTGCCAGCAGCGAGCCTGGACAGGGAGGTGGCTACACCTTC,14,TRBD1,TRBV7-3,TRBJ1-2,NA
CASSQDGPRYEQYF,TGTGCCAGCAGCCAAGATGGACCCCGTTACGAGCAGTACTTC,14,NA,TRBV3-1,TRBJ2-7,NA
CSARATDSPVSYGYTF,TGCAGTGCTAGAGCCACCGACTCCCCCGTCTCCTATGGCTACACCTTC,16,NA,TRBV20-1,TRBJ1-2,NA
CASSDGLYTGELFF,TGTGCCAGCAGTGATGGCTTATACACCGGGGAGCTGTTTTTT,14,NA,TRBV6-1,TRBJ2-2,NA
CASSPLTSDEQFF,TGTGCCAGCAGCCCCCTGACTAGCGATGAGCAGTTCTTC,13,TRBD2,TRBV7-9,TRBJ2-1,many
CASSYGQGSHEQYF,TGTGCCAGCAGCTACGGACAGGGTTCCCACGAGCAGTACTTC,14,TRBD1,TRBV11-2,TRBJ2-7,few
CDSSSSKDRQFF,TGTGACAGCAGCTCGTCAAAGGATCGGCAGTTCTTC,12,NA,TRBV7-2,TRBJ2-1,NA
CSAVGRAVYEQYF,TGCAGCGCCGTGGGGCGGGCGGTCTACGAGCAGTACTTC,13,NA,TRBV20-1,TRBJ2-7,NA
CASSRGLAGGNEQFF,TGCGCCAGCAGCCGGGGACTAGCGGGAGGCAATGAGCAGTTCTTC,15,TRBD2,TRBV4-3,TRBJ2-1,few
CASSYGGGSDYNEQFF,TGTGCCAGCAGTTATGGTGGCGGCAGCGATTACAATGAGCAGTTCTTC,16,NA,TRBV6-5,TRBJ2-1,few
CASSPRLAVGELFF,TGTGCCAGCAGCCCTCGACTAGCGGTGGGGGAGCTGTTTTTT,14,TRBD2,TRBV12-3/TRBV12-4,TRBJ2-2,many
CASRTKTGGGSQPQHF,TGTGCCAGCAGGACCAAAACAGGGGGCGGGAGTCAGCCCCAGCATTTT,16,TRBD1,TRBV12-3/TRBV12-4,TRBJ1-5,NA
CASTSSGVPSTDTQYF,TGTGCCAGCACCTCTTCGGGCGTTCCTAGCACAGATACGCAGTATTTT,16,NA,TRBV5-5,TRBJ2-3,NA
CASSPIAGGPSDEQFF,TGTGCCAGCAGCCCAATAGCGGGGGGGCCTTCAGATGAGCAGTTCTTC,16,TRBD2,TRBV12-3/TRBV12-4,TRBJ2-1,NA
CASRLGGTDTQYF,TGTGCCAGCAGGCTGGGGGGCACAGATACGCAGTATTTT,13,NA,TRBV7-9,TRBJ2-3,NA
CATARLGEETQYF,TGTGCCACAGCCAGACTGGGAGAAGAGACCCAGTACTTC,13,NA,TRBV15,TRBJ2-5,few
CASRIDSGDSYEQYF,TGCGCCAGCCGAATAGACAGCGGGGACTCCTACGAGCAGTACTTC,15,TRBD2,TRBV5-1,TRBJ2-7,few
CASSPPQGAGNQPQHF,TGTGCCAGCTCACCGCCTCAGGGTGCCGGCAATCAGCCCCAGCATTTT,16,NA,TRBV18,TRBJ1-5,once
CARTSGSKSETQYF,TGTGCCCGTACTAGCGGGAGTAAATCGGAGACCCAGTACTTC,14,TRBD2,TRBV30,TRBJ2-5,few
CASSSTGTTGETQYF,TGTGCCAGCAGCTCCACCGGGACTACCGGGGAGACCCAGTACTTC,15,TRBD2,TRBV7-9,TRBJ2-5,NA
CASSQENDEQFF,TGTGCCAGCAGCCAAGAGAACGATGAGCAGTTCTTC,12,NA,TRBV3-1,TRBJ2-1,few
CASTSGRGVTGELFF,TGTGCCAGCACTAGCGGGAGAGGTGTCACCGGGGAGCTGTTTTTT,15,TRBD2,TRBV12-3/TRBV12-4,TRBJ2-2,NA